The rows below give T cell receptor beta chains drawn from one sample of a study of human T cells and chemical hapten exposure. TCRdb reprocessed the RACE reads via MiXCR and lists one record per CDR3 protein. The table records approximately 49,000 distinct CDR3 sequences, 9.3% of them present only once. The sequenced sample was whole blood, obtained in connection with sensitization to the hapten diphenylcyclopropenone (DPC). The receptors stem from a woman aged 45 to 65 with alopecia areata. Some clones in this sample may be carry-over from other donors' samples. Each CDR3 is given with its conserved first and last residue. The order of the fields is clone size, J gene, D gene, V gene, CDR3 DNA, CDR3 protein. The D gene is left open where the match is weak. Some rows have no size entry. The others give once, few or many, or a class for an expanded clone.

many	TRBJ2-6	.	TRBV20-1	TGCAGTGCTAGTACTAGCCTGAGGAGTGCTGGGGCCAACGTCCTGACTTTC	CSASTSLRSAGANVLTF
many	TRBJ1-5	.	TRBV28	TGTGCCAGCAGTAGCCCCCGGGGACCCAATCAGCCCCAGCATTTT	CASSSPRGPNQPQHF
few	TRBJ1-1	TRBD1	TRBV29-1	TGCAGCGTTGGGGCGACAGGGTCGAGTGAAGCTTTCTTT	CSVGATGSSEAFF
few	TRBJ1-5	.	TRBV4-3	TGCGCCAGCAGCCAAGATTCGCGGGGGGGTTCCAATCAGCCCCAGCATTTT	CASSQDSRGGSNQPQHF
.	TRBJ1-5	.	TRBV12-3/TRBV12-4	TGTGCCAGCAGTTTAAGCAGCAATCAGCCCCAGCATTTT	CASSLSSNQPQHF
many	TRBJ2-2	.	TRBV21-1	TGTGCCAGCACCAAAGGCAGAAAAACCGGGGAGCTGTTTTTT	CASTKGRKTGELFF
many	TRBJ2-5	.	TRBV7-9	TGTGCCAGCAGCTTATCAGGGATTCAAGAGACCCAGTACTTC	CASSLSGIQETQYF
many	TRBJ1-1	.	TRBV6-1	TGTGCCAGTTTAAAGAACACTGAAGCTTTCTTT	CASLKNTEAFF
.	TRBJ2-2	.	TRBV3-1	TGTGCCAGCAGCCAGGCAGCAACCTCGAACACCGGGGAGCTGTTTTTT	CASSQAATSNTGELFF
many	TRBJ2-7	TRBD1	TRBV6-5	TGTGCCAGCAGTTGGGACAGGGGGTACGAGCAGTACTTC	CASSWDRGYEQYF
many	TRBJ2-5	TRBD1	TRBV28	TGTGCCAGCAAAATTAAGACAGGGCGGGTAGGGACCCAGTACTTC	CASKIKTGRVGTQYF
few	TRBJ2-3	.	TRBV7-9	TGTGCCAGCAGCTTAGTCATCACAGATACGCAGTATTTT	CASSLVITDTQYF
many	TRBJ2-1	TRBD2	TRBV20-1	TGCAGTGCTCAATCCGGGACTAGCGGTTTCGCCTACAATGAGCAGTTCTTC	CSAQSGTSGFAYNEQFF
.	TRBJ2-2	TRBD2	TRBV4-3	TGCGCCAGCAGCCAAGAACTGGTAGCGGGAGGCAGTTCAGCGAACACCGGGGAGCTGTTTTTT	CASSQELVAGGSSANTGELFF
many	TRBJ2-7	.	TRBV7-9	TGTGCCAGCAGCCTCACCAGTACCACCGAGCAGTACTTC	CASSLTSTTEQYF
many	TRBJ2-2	TRBD1	TRBV5-1	TGCGCCAGCAGCTCAAAAACGCTGACAGGGGTGAACACCGGGGAGCTGTTTTTT	CASSSKTLTGVNTGELFF
few	TRBJ1-1	TRBD1	TRBV2	TGTGCCAGCAGGGTAAGACAGGGAGGCACTGAAGCTTTCTTT	CASRVRQGGTEAFF
many	TRBJ2-5	.	TRBV4-3	TGCGCCAGCAGCCAAGCAGACATGGGCCAAGAGACCCAGTACTTC	CASSQADMGQETQYF
.	TRBJ2-1	TRBD1	TRBV19	TGTGCCAGTACCCCGGGACAGGGCAGAACCTACAATGAGCAGTTCTTC	CASTPGQGRTYNEQFF
many	TRBJ1-2	TRBD1	TRBV19	TGTGCCAGTAGTCGACAGGGGACCTTATATGGCTACACCTTC	CASSRQGTLYGYTF
many	TRBJ2-1	.	TRBV29-1	TGCAGCGTCGACGGGACTCGCTTCAATGAGCAGTTCTTC	CSVDGTRFNEQFF
.	TRBJ1-1	.	TRBV12-3/TRBV12-4	TGTGCCAGCAGGGCGATGAACACTGAAGCTTTCTTT	CASRAMNTEAFF
many	TRBJ1-6	.	TRBV18	TGTGCCAGCTCACGCCCGCCAGGGGCCAATTCACCCCTCCACTTT	CASSRPPGANSPLHF
.	TRBJ1-4	.	TRBV7-6	TGTGCCAGCAGCTTAAAACCGCCCAAGGAGAATGAAAAACTGTTTTTT	CASSLKPPKENEKLFF
many	TRBJ2-5	.	TRBV5-6	TGTGCCAGCAGGGAGGGGACAGTTTCCCAAGAGACCCAGTACTTC	CASREGTVSQETQYF
many	TRBJ2-1	TRBD2	TRBV24-1	TGTGCCACCAGCGGCGGGGGGCGGACTAGCGGTCGCTACAATGAGCAGTTCTTC	CATSGGGRTSGRYNEQFF
few	TRBJ2-7	.	TRBV29-1	TGCAGCGGTCGAGACAGAACCTACGAGCAGTACTTC	CSGRDRTYEQYF
many	TRBJ2-1	TRBD2	TRBV20-1	TGCAGTGCTAGTAGTCTAGCGGGAGGGGGTAAGGAGCAGTTCTTC	CSASSLAGGGKEQFF
many	TRBJ2-3	.	TRBV12-3/TRBV12-4	TGTGCCAGCAGTTTGGGTGCTACTACTCTCACAGATACGCAGTATTTT	CASSLGATTLTDTQYF
many	TRBJ2-5	TRBD1	TRBV14	TGTGCCAGCAGCCAAGGGACTGGGGACAGATACCAAGAGACCCAGTACTTC	CASSQGTGDRYQETQYF
many	TRBJ1-2	TRBD1	TRBV27	TGTGCCAGCGGGACAGGGGATGGCTACACCTTC	CASGTGDGYTF
many	TRBJ2-2	.	TRBV7-2	TGTGCCAGCAGCTTCCAGGGTATCTTGACCGGGGAGCTGTTTTTT	CASSFQGILTGELFF
many	TRBJ2-2	.	TRBV29-1	TGCAGCGTTGGCCGAGACGGAGATACCACCGGGGAGCTGTTTTTT	CSVGRDGDTTGELFF
few	TRBJ2-5	.	TRBV7-2	TGTGCCAGTATCCAGAGTGCCCCCCAAGAGACCCAGTACTTC	CASIQSAPQETQYF
many	TRBJ1-4	TRBD1	TRBV29-1	TGCAGCGTCCGGACAGGGGGAGTTACTAATGAAAAACTGTTTTTT	CSVRTGGVTNEKLFF
few	TRBJ1-3	.	TRBV10-3	TGTGCCATCAGTGTCGGGCAGGCTACTACCTCTGGAAACACCATATATTTT	CAISVGQATTSGNTIYF
.	TRBJ2-1	TRBD2	TRBV7-6	TGTGCCAGCAGCCCGAGCGGGGGCTCCTACAATGAGCAGTTCTTC	CASSPSGGSYNEQFF
many	TRBJ2-1	.	TRBV11-2	TGTGCCAGCGGGCTTCAGGGGAATGAGCAGTTCTTC	CASGLQGNEQFF
many	TRBJ2-6	TRBD1	TRBV18	TGTGCCAGCTCACCCCAGGGGGTTTCTGGGGCCAACGTCCTGACTTTC	CASSPQGVSGANVLTF
many	TRBJ1-2	TRBD1	TRBV3-1	TGTGCCAGCAGCCGGGGACAGAAGGACTATGGCTACACCTTC	CASSRGQKDYGYTF
.	TRBJ1-5	.	TRBV6-5	TGTGCCAGCAGGGGGACACTGAATGGACAGCCCCAGCATTTT	CASRGTLNGQPQHF
many	TRBJ2-1	TRBD2	TRBV20-1	TGCAGTGCCTCGCCGGGGAGCGGGAGCTATGAGCAGTTCTTC	CSASPGSGSYEQFF
many	TRBJ2-7	.	TRBV6-6	TGTGCCAGCAGTTATCTAAATAAGGGCTACGAGCAGTACTTC	CASSYLNKGYEQYF
.	TRBJ2-3	.	TRBV20-1	TGCAGTGCTAGTCGGCTAAACACAGATACGCAGTATTTT	CSASRLNTDTQYF
many	TRBJ2-3	.	TRBV5-5	TGTGCCAGCAGCATTCGACGTAGAGCGGAAAACACAGATACGCAGTATTTT	CASSIRRRAENTDTQYF
many	TRBJ1-6	TRBD1	TRBV7-2	TGTGCCAGCAGCCCATGGACAGGGACAAGTTCACCCCTCCACTTT	CASSPWTGTSSPLHF
.	TRBJ2-5	.	TRBV21-1	TGTGCCAGCTTAACCACACAAGAGACCCAGTACTTC	CASLTTQETQYF
many	TRBJ2-3	.	TRBV7-6	TGTGCCAGCAGCGTGAACAGGGCTCGCCACACAGATACGCAGTATTTT	CASSVNRARHTDTQYF
many	TRBJ2-1	TRBD2	TRBV5-4	TGTGCCAGCAGCTCACGGACTAGCGGGAGAAATGAGCAGTTCTTC	CASSSRTSGRNEQFF
few	TRBJ2-3	TRBD2	TRBV11-2	TGTGCCAGCAACCCCATGGGGGGGGATACGCAGTATTTT	CASNPMGGDTQYF